This T cell receptor (beta chain) is drawn from a study of blood T cell repertoires in COVID-19. Overall study context: Sites across the United States, Italy and Spain contributed samples from acute and convalescent COVID-19. Sources were T cells, B-cell-depleted T cells, or PBMCs; the material itself was cDNA or gDNA.

In the source study's methods: Reference gene primer amplification gave nucleated cell count estimates. The method was immunoSEQ multiplex PCR; TCRdb's version includes in-frame clones alone and lacks a portion of them. For V, J and clone size, that table is used; D and trimming come from the DNA. The table records approximately 19,000 clones, roughly 90% of them present only once. As to this clone: Since the CDR3 does not end with the conserved phenylalanine or tryptophan, this likely comes from a read error. The DNA is left out, because the CDR3 cannot be placed on it with certainty; the CDR3 is given as TCRdb lists it.

The receptor's source is a human donor in a cohort sampled during active COVID-19. Sequenced: peripheral blood.

CDR3: CASCETVPGKTYG. The chain joins TRBV5-4 to TRBJ1-2; TRBD1, as called in the table, went unchecked against the DNA. The CDR3 is made up of 13 amino acids, end residues included. CDR1 SGHNT and CDR2 YYREEE come from the germline V gene (reference sequence).